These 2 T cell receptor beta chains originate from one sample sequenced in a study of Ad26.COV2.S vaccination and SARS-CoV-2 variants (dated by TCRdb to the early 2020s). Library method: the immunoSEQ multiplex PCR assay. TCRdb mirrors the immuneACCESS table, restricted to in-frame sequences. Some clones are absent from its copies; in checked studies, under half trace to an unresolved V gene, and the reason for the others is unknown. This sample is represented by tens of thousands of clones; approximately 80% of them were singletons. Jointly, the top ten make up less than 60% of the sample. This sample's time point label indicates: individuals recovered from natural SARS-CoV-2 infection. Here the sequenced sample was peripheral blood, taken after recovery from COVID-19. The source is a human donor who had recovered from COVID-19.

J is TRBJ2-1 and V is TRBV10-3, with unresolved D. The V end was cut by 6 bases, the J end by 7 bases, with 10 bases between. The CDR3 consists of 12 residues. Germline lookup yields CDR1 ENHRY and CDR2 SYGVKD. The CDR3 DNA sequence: TGTGCCATCAGGTCCCCCGGGAATGAGCAGTTCTTC. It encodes CAIRSPGNEQFF.

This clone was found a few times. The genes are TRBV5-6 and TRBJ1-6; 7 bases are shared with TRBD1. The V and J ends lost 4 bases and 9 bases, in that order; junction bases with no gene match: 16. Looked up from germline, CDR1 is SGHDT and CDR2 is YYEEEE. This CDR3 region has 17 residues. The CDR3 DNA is TGTGCCAGCAGCCATGCGGAGGGGGCGCCTTATGTTTCACCCCTCCACTTT. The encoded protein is CASSHAEGAPYVSPLHF. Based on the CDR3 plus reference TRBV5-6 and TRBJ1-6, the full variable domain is DAGVTQSPTHLIKTRGQQVTLRCSPKSGHDTVSWYQQALGQGPQFIFQYYEEEERQRGNFPDRFSGHQFPNYSSELNVNALLLGDSALYLCASSHAEGAPYVSPLHFGNGTRLTVT.